The sequence of this T cell receptor (beta chain) was determined in a study of shared clonotypes between healthy human individuals. V was pared by 4 bases and J by 1 base, with 12 bases between. The germline V gene encodes CDR1 MGHRA and CDR2 YSYEKL. This CDR3 region has 15 residues. The sorted-subset replicate PCRs were given 150 to 250 ng DNA, which is tens of thousands of T cell genomes. Libraries were prepared by immunoSEQ multiplex PCR; TCRdb keeps only in-frame clonotypes and omits some of them. The data show roughly 2,300,000 clones, with approximately 90% seen just once and more than 0.35% held by the top ten. Of note for this clone: Its antigen is unknown.

Both subsets, CD45RA+ naive and CD45RA-negative memory, were split from the CD4+ cells. Notes on the study in general: It was observed that 4% to 6% of naive CD4 clonotypes were shared across a handful of donors.

This rearrangement joins TRBV4-1 to TRBJ2-3, with TRBD2 as a possible D gene (7 bases). This clonotype was sampled from a man aged 18 to 35 in good health. Some clones in this sample may be carry-over from other donors' samples. The sample comprised naive CD4+ T cells from PBMCs. Specified subset: CD45RA+ positively selected. CDR3 in amino acids: CASSRGGAGTDTQYF. The DNA of the CDR3 is TGCGCCAGCAGCCGAGGGGGGGCGGGCACAGATACGCAGTATTTT.